Reported below is one TCR beta chain. The sample is drawn from a study of PD-L1 blockade in urothelial cancer. The overall study: Patients had received 0 to 3 prior chemotherapy regimens.

Only in-frame clones appear in the TCRdb table, and some are missing; sequencing was by immunoSEQ multiplex PCR. Among 80,000 to 130,000 clones listed, roughly nine tenths were seen once. The study enrolled patients with locally advanced or metastatic urothelial carcinoma. The CDR3 runs to 19 residues. V was clipped by 4 bases and J by 5 bases; unmatched bases: 14. In germline, CDR1 is MNHEY, CDR2 SMNVEV (reference sequence). This clonotype originated in a woman older than 75 with urothelial cancer. The chain employs TRBV27 and TRBJ2-1; 13 positions agree with TRBD2. The sequenced sample was PBMCs, obtained around atezolizumab (anti-PD-L1) treatment. CDR3 sequence: CASSSLPGLAGIGNNEQFF. Here the CDR3 DNA reads TGTGCCAGCAGTTCCTTACCGGGACTAGCGGGGATCGGAAACAATGAGCAGTTCTTC.